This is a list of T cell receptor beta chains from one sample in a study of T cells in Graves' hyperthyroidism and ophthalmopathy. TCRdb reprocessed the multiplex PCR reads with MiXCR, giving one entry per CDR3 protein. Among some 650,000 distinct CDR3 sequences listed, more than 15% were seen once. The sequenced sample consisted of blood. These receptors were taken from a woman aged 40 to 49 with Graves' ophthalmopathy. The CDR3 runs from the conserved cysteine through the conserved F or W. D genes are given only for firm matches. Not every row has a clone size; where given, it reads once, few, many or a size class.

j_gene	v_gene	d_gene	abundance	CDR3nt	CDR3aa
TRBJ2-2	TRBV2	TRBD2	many	TGTGCCAGCAGTGGGGGACTAGTCCTTCCCGGGGAGCTGTTTTTT	CASSGGLVLPGELFF
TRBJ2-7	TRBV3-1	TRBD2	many	TGTGCCAGCAGCCAAGAGGCTAGCGGGCTCTACGAGCAGTACTTC	CASSQEASGLYEQYF
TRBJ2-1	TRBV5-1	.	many	TGCGCCAGCAGCTTGGGGGGACCGAGCAATGAGCAGTTCTTC	CASSLGGPSNEQFF
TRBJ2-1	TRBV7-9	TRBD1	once	TGTGCCAGCAGCGTGCGAGGGACAGGTATTGACAATGAGCAGTTCTTC	CASSVRGTGIDNEQFF
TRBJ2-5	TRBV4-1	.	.	TGCGCCAGCAGCCAAGAACTCGGAGAGACCCAGTACTTC	CASSQELGETQYF
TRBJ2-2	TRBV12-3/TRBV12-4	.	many	TGTGCCAGCAGCTCCAGGGGGGGAGGGCCTTATTTCAACACCGGGGAGCTGTTTTTT	CASSSRGGGPYFNTGELFF
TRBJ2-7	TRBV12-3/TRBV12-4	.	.	TGTGCCAGCAGCACGACACAGGGGAGGACCTACGAGCAGTACTTC	CASSTTQGRTYEQYF
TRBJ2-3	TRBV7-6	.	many	TGTGCCAGCAGCCGCGGGGAGGATACGCAGTATTTT	CASSRGEDTQYF
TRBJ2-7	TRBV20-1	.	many	TGCAGTGCTAGAGAGGCAGCGGGCTACGAGCAGTACTTC	CSAREAAGYEQYF
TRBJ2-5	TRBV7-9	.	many	TGTGCCAGCAGCCCCGACAAAAAGGCAGGTCCCGAGACCCAGTACTTC	CASSPDKKAGPETQYF
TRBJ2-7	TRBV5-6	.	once	TGTGCCAGCAGCTGGGAGGGGGGACGCGACGAGCAGTACTTC	CASSWEGGRDEQYF
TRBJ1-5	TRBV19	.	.	TGTGCCAGTAGTATCTGGGACAACCTTGGCAATCAGCCCCAGCATTTT	CASSIWDNLGNQPQHF
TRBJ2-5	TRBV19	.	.	TGTGCCAGTAGTATCACAGTCCAAGAGACCCAGTACTTC	CASSITVQETQYF
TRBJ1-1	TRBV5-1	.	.	TGCGCCAGCAGTTTCGGACAGAGTCCCACTGAAGCTTTCTTT	CASSFGQSPTEAFF
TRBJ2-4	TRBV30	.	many	TGTGCCTGGAGTACGGGAGTTGGGTCCAAAAACATTCAGTACTTC	CAWSTGVGSKNIQYF
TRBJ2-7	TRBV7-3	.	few	TGTGCCAGCAGCTTAACACCGGGACTCCACGAGCAGTACTTC	CASSLTPGLHEQYF
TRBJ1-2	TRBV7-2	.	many	TGTGCCAGCAGCTTCGGGACAAGGCAGGGAGGCTACACCTTC	CASSFGTRQGGYTF
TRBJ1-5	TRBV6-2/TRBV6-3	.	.	TGTGCCAGCAGTTACTCGATTTGGAGGGGCCCTTCAAATTTGCCCCAGCATTTT	CASSYSIWRGPSNLPQHF
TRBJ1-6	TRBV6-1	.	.	TGTGCCAGCAGGCCCGGGCCCACGTCCCTCCACTTT	CASRPGPTSLHF
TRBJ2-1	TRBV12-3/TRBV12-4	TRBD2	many	TGTGCCAGCAGCCCCGGGACTAGCGGGATAGATGAGCAGTTCTTC	CASSPGTSGIDEQFF
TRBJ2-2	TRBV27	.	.	TGTGCCAGCAGTTTAAAGGGGAGCGGGGAGCTGTTTTTT	CASSLKGSGELFF
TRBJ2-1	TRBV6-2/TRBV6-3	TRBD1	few	TGTGCCAGCAGTCCGACGGGACAGGGGCGGGATGAGCAGTTCTTC	CASSPTGQGRDEQFF
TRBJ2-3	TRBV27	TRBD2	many	TGTGCCAGCAGCCGCGGACTAGCGGGATTAGATACGCAGTATTTT	CASSRGLAGLDTQYF
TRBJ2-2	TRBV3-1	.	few	TGTGCCAGCAGCCATATTGTCCGACGAGATAACACCGGGGAGCTGTTTTTT	CASSHIVRRDNTGELFF
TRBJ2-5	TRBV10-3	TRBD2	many	TGTGCCATCAGCCCACCGGGACTAAAAGAGACCCAGTACTTC	CAISPPGLKETQYF